This TCR beta chain was sequenced in a study of blood T cell repertoires in COVID-19. About the study: Sites across the United States, Italy and Spain contributed samples from acute and convalescent COVID-19.

V was pared by 6 bases and J by 3 bases, with 9 bases between. This CDR3 is 13 amino acids long. Germline V lookup: CDR1 SGHVS, CDR2 FQNEAQ. In the source study's methods: Researchers report that nucleated cell counts were estimated from reference gene primer amplification. Sequenced by immunoSEQ multiplex PCR; TCRdb stores in-frame clones only, minus some. V and J calls and clone size come straight from that table; D and trimming were deduced from the DNA. The table has approximately 180,000 clones, 70% to 90% seen once. The sequence came from a human donor with active or convalescent COVID-19. The donor label of this sample is uncertain. Sequenced: peripheral blood. The chain is built from TRBV7-8 and TRBJ2-1; tentative D call: TRBD1 (5 bases). The CDR3 loop is CASSSGHYNEQFF. The DNA for the CDR3 is TGTGCCAGCAGTTCCGGACACTACAATGAGCAGTTCTTC.